These 14 T cell receptor beta chains were sequenced from one sample in a study of blood T cell repertoires in COVID-19. The data were produced by immunoSEQ multiplex PCR, yet TCRdb's version contains in-frame clones alone and is incomplete. The data hold 100,000 to 150,000 clones, with approximately 88% observed a single time. Sequenced input: peripheral blood. The source of these receptors is a woman in her twenties or thirties who had recovered from COVID-19.

The chain uses TRBV9 and TRBJ1-1, with unresolved D. The V end was cut by 0 bases, the J end by 5 bases, with 11 bases between. Germline CDR1 reads SGDLS; CDR2 reads YYNGEE. This CDR3 is built from 14 residues. The CDR3 DNA sequence: TGTGCCAGCAGCGTAGGGCCTCCTGGTACTGAAGCTTTCTTT. Its protein is CASSVGPPGTEAFF.

The chain employs TRBV10-1 and TRBJ2-7; D may be TRBD1 (6 bases). The CDR3 is 13 residues long. V lost 2 bases and J lost 2, with 7 bases in between. Germline assignment: CDR1 WNHNN and CDR2 SYGVQD (reference sequence). CDR3 nucleotides: TGCGCCAGCAGTGAGCCAGGGGCCTACGAGCAGTACTTC. Protein product: CASSEPGAYEQYF.

J is TRBJ1-6 and V is TRBV27, with 8 positions matching TRBD1. Unmatched junction bases numbered 5, after V lost 5 bases and J lost 2 bases. Germline V CDR1 and CDR2: MNHEY, SMNVEV (reference sequence). The CDR3 spans 16 residues. CDR3 nucleotides: TGTGCCAGCAGTCCGTTACAGGGGGCCTATAATTCACCCCTCCACTTT. Amino acids: CASSPLQGAYNSPLHF.

In the case of this clone: The junction departs from germline at one end; a sequencing error may be responsible. The chain employs TRBV5-6 and TRBJ2-3; D is ambiguous. Germline V gene data show CDR1 as SGHDT and CDR2 as YYEEEE. CDR3 length: 12 amino acids. CDR3 protein: CASSLRNGYFQF. The CDR3 DNA reads as TGTGCCAGCAGCTTGCGAAACGGGTACTTTCAATTT.

The rearrangement uses TRBV11-3 and TRBJ2-7; TRBD2 might be the D (6 bases). This CDR3 is built from 14 residues. V lost 2 bases, J lost 2 bases, and 10 bases lay in between. Germline assignment: CDR1 SGHNT and CDR2 YENEEA. The DNA of the CDR3 is TGTGCCAGCAGCTTAAAGGCGGGGCCCTACGAGCAGTACTTC. It specifies CASSLKAGPYEQYF.

V is TRBV7-9 and J is TRBJ1-5, with TRBD1 matching over 10 bases. CDR3 size: 15 residues. V gave up 5 bases and J gave up 7 bases; unmatched junction bases: 8. Per germline, CDR1 SEHNR and CDR2 FQNEAQ (reference sequence). CDR3 amino acids: CASSATGTGAQPQHF. DNA of the CDR3: TGTGCCAGCAGCGCGACCGGGACAGGGGCGCAGCCCCAGCATTTT.

This rearrangement joins TRBV7-9 to TRBJ2-7, with D perhaps TRBD1 (6 bases). Germline CDR1 reads SEHNR; CDR2 reads FQNEAQ (reference sequence). The CDR3 extends over 14 amino acids. V was cut by 5 bases and J by 0 bases, with 11 bases left in between. In DNA form, the CDR3 reads TGTGCCAGCAGCCAACAGGGCTACTCCTACGAGCAGTACTTC. Translated: CASSQQGYSYEQYF.

This chain links TRBV29-1 with TRBJ1-1; no definite D call. V dropped 0 bases and J dropped 2 bases, with 10 bases sitting between them. Germline CDR1 reads SQVTM; CDR2 reads ANQGSEA. The CDR3 runs to 14 residues. CDR3: CSVEDMEGNTEAFF. CDR3 nucleotide sequence: TGCAGCGTTGAAGATATGGAGGGCAACACTGAAGCTTTCTTT.

The V gene is TRBV29-1, the J gene TRBJ1-4; D remains ambiguous. Trimming shortened V by 4 bases and J by 3 bases, and 15 bases separated the two germline ends. Germline-derived CDR1 and CDR2 are SQVTM and ANQGSEA. This CDR3 is 15 amino acids long. This CDR3 reads CSVGTGIEPNEKLFF. Here the CDR3 DNA reads TGCAGCGTTGGTACCGGGATAGAGCCTAATGAAAAACTGTTTTTT.

The genes are TRBV9 and TRBJ2-1; 9 positions agree with TRBD2. The ends lost 5 bases at V and 8 bases at J; junction bases unmatched: 14. Germline loops: CDR1 SGDLS, CDR2 YYNGEE. The CDR3 loop spans 16 amino acids. CDR3 DNA: TGTGCCAGCAGTCGTTCTAGCGGGATGGAAGGGGATGAGCAGTTCTTC. Translating gives CASSRSSGMEGDEQFF.

The V and J genes are TRBV5-1 and TRBJ2-7; D is perhaps TRBD2 (6 bases). The germline V gene has CDR1 SGHRS and CDR2 YFSETQ. This CDR3 spans 14 amino acids. Trimming took 0 bases from V and 3 from J, leaving 10 bases between them. CDR3 sequence (DNA): TGCGCCAGCAGCTTGGCTGGGGGGTACTACGAGCAGTACTTC. It translates to CASSLAGGYYEQYF.

The V call is TRBV11-3, the J call TRBJ2-5; 8 nucleotides align to TRBD2. The CDR3 is 15 residues long. Germline CDR1 and CDR2: SGHNT and YENEEA. The V and J ends lost 2 bases and 1 base, in that order; junction bases with no gene match: 3. The CDR3 spells CASSLWTSSQETQYF. The CDR3 nucleotides are TGTGCCAGCAGCTTATGGACTAGCAGCCAAGAGACCCAGTACTTC.

CDR3 region: CASRQGAAGANVLTF. Here the CDR3 DNA reads TGTGCCAGCAGACAGGGGGCAGCAGGGGCCAACGTCCTGACTTTC. The rearrangement links TRBV2 to TRBJ2-6, with 9 bases matching TRBD1. CDR3 length: 15 residues. The trim removed 6 bases at V and 4 bases at J, leaving 4 bases unmatched. Germline V gives CDR1 SNHLY, CDR2 FYNNEI.

The chain links TRBV12-3 or TRBV12-4 to TRBJ2-1; D possibly corresponds to TRBD1 (5 bases). Trimming left V 1 base short and J 5 bases short, with 6 bases between. This CDR3 spans 13 amino acids. The DNA for the CDR3 is TGTGCCAGCAGTTTAGGGGGCGACAATGAGCAGTTCTTC. Encoded protein: CASSLGGDNEQFF.